A selection of T cell receptor beta chains follows, all from one sample in a study of Ad26.COV2.S vaccination and SARS-CoV-2 variants. Using immunoSEQ multiplex PCR, the repertoire was profiled, and TCRdb retains in-frame clones only, with some absent. The sample lists 300,000 to 350,000 clones; 85% to 90% were seen once. Sequencing was performed on peripheral blood, taken in a trial of Ad26.COV2.S vaccine versus placebo. The origin of the receptors is a person between 18 and 65 years old who received the Ad26.COV2.S COVID-19 vaccine or a placebo. CDR3s include the opening cysteine and the closing phenylalanine or tryptophan. Each record gives: J gene, V gene, CDR3 protein.

TRBJ2-1 TRBV5-1 CASTFRDRAYNEQFF
TRBJ2-1 TRBV3-1/TRBV3-2 CASSQTRGLGEQFF
TRBJ2-5 TRBV3-1/TRBV3-2 CASSFPDRGKETQYF
TRBJ1-1 TRBV28 CASSPPEQGTEAFF
TRBJ2-3 TRBV24-1 CATSDPQGFLDTQYF
TRBJ1-1 TRBV6-1 CASSEDRDSPTLNTEAFF
TRBJ1-1 TRBV30 CAWKTLNTEAFF
TRBJ2-3 TRBV5-6 CASSLRRGVSTDTQYF
TRBJ1-1 TRBV29-1 CSATAIGKNTEAFF
TRBJ2-5 TRBV2 CASKTDYQETQYF
TRBJ2-7 TRBV3-1/TRBV3-2 CASSHGRSYEQYF
TRBJ2-3 TRBV5-4 CASSLDTDTQYF
TRBJ1-1 TRBV23-1 CASSQSNRTNTEAFF
TRBJ2-1 TRBV5-1 CASSLSRGFDEQFF
TRBJ1-2 TRBV2 CASSESRGNGYTF
TRBJ2-7 TRBV5-6 CASSKWTGDEQYF
TRBJ1-4 TRBV7-9 CASSFGRTDRGGEKLFF
TRBJ2-7 TRBV3-1/TRBV3-2 CASSQGIYEQYF
TRBJ2-5 TRBV28 CASSLGQGETQYF
TRBJ2-7 TRBV19 CASSPGTTYEQYF
TRBJ2-1 TRBV19 CASSIVGRVNEQFF
TRBJ2-3 TRBV5-1 CASSLDRASTDTQYF
TRBJ1-5 TRBV7-2 CASSLAGTGGQPQHF
TRBJ2-7 TRBV5-6 CASSKKGLAGGYEQYF
TRBJ2-7 TRBV28 CASSLKVYGVQYF
TRBJ2-2 TRBV24-1 CATSDTQGYTGELFF
TRBJ1-6 TRBV28 CASSLTNSPLHF
TRBJ2-5 TRBV5-1 CASSTGQGVETQYF
TRBJ2-5 TRBV11-1 CASSRDRGGETQYF
TRBJ2-3 TRBV7-9 CASRRGGQGADTQYF
TRBJ2-2 TRBV29-1 CSVVLWASGSAGELFF
TRBJ2-2 TRBV9 CASSEEDRNTGELFF
TRBJ1-1 TRBV18 CASSRTGATEAFF
TRBJ1-4 TRBV30 CACVPPVDNEKLFF
TRBJ1-5 TRBV7-9 CASSSSVSNQPQHF
TRBJ2-4 TRBV18 CASSPRQGKNIQYF
TRBJ1-2 TRBV19 CASRERGLGYGYTF
TRBJ1-1 TRBV7-8 CANAQGPNTEAFF
TRBJ1-4 TRBV2 CASRLGRANEKLFF